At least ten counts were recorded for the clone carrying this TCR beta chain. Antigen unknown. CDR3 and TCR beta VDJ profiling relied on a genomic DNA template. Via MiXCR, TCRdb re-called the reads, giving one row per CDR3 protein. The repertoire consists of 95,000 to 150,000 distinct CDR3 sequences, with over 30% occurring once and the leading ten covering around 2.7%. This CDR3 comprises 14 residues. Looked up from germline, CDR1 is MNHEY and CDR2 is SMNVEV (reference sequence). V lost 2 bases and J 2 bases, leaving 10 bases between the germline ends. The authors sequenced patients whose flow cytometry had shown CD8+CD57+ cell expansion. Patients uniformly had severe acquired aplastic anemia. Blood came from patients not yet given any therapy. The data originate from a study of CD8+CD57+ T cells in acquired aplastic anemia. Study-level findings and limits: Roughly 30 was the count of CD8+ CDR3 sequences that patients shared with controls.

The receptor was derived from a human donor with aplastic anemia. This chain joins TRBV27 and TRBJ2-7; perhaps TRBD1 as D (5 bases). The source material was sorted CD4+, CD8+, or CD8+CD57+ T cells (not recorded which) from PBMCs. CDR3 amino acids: CASSLRGYPYEQYF. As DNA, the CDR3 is TGTGCCAGCAGTTTAAGGGGTTACCCCTACGAGCAGTACTTC.